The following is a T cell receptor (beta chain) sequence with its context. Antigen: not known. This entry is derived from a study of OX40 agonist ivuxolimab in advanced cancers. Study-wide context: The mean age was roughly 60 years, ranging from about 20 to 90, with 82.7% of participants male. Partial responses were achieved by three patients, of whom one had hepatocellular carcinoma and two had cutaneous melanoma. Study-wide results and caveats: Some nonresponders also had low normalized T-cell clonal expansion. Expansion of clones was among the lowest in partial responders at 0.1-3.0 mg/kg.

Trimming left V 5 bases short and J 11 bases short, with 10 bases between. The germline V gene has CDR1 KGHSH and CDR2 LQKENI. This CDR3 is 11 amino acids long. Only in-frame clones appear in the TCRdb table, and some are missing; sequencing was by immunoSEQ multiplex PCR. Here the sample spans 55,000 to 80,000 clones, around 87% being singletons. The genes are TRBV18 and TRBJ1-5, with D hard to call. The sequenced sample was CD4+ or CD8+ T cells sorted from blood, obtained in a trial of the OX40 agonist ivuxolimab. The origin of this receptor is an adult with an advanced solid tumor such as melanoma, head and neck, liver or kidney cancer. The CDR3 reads CASSADGAQHF. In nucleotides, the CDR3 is TGTGCCAGCTCAGCCGATGGGGCCCAGCATTTT.